This T cell receptor (beta chain) was captured by sequencing in a study of patients and donors after allogeneic stem cell transplantation. In TCRdb, the RT-PCR reads were re-called with MiXCR into one record per CDR3 protein. The repertoire holds 20,000 or so distinct CDR3 sequences, with around 30% as singletons. The CDR3 has 13 amino acids. Trimming took off 2 bases at V and 4 bases at J, with 8 bases between the two ends. Germline CDR1 and CDR2: SGHTA and FQGTGA. This clonotype was observed a handful of times. This chain links TRBV7-3 with TRBJ1-1; no clear D gene. The specimen was blood, either unsorted or a sorted T cell fraction (not recorded which). The TCR was taken from a human donor who was either an allogeneic HSCT recipient or a stem cell or donor lymphocyte infusion donor (not recorded which). It is not recorded whose cells these are; they may come from a transplant donor. This chain's CDR3 is CASSLGVTTEAFF. The CDR3 region has the DNA TGTGCCAGCAGCTTAGGAGTTACCACTGAAGCTTTCTTT.